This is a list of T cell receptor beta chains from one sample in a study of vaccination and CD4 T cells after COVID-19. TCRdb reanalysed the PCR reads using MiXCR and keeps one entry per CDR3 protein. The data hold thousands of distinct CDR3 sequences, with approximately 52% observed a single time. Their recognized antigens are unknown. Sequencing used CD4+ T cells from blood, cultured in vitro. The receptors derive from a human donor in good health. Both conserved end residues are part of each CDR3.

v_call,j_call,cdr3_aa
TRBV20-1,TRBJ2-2,CSASQGSGELFF
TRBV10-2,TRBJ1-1,CASKQTNTEAFF
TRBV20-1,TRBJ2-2,CSARRLAGANTGELFF
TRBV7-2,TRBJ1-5,CASSLQQGRNQPQHF
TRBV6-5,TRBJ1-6,CASSYSGASYNSPLHF
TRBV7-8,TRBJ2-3,CASSSMRDTQYF
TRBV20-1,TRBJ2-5,CSASPNQETQYF
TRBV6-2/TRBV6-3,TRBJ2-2,CASKGVPGELFF
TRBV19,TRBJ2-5,CASSIGGSLAGETQYF
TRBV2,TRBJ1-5,CASSETGNQPQHF
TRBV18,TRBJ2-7,CASSPPSTDPYEQYF
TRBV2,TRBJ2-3,CASSEPSGSTDTQYF
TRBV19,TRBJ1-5,CASSGSGNQPQHF
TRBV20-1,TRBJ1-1,CSARDLLGGPDTEAFF